This paragraph covers one T cell receptor (beta chain) sequence. Its specificity is not known. Repertoires were generated with immunoSEQ multiplex PCR, while TCRdb's copy carries only in-frame clones and drops some. The table has about 76,000 clones, more than 70% seen once; the top ten hold under 7%. The sample belongs to a study of cytotoxic CD8 clonotypes in ibrutinib-treated CLL. Study-wide results and limits: Researchers report that baseline clonality outpaced age-matched healthy donors and tracked circulating CD8+ T-cell counts. Public clonotypes, rarely seen, contracted or held steady on treatment.

This TCR was recovered from a human donor with chronic lymphocytic leukemia. The specimen comprised PBMCs, sampled before ibrutinib treatment.

The CDR3 coding sequence is TGTGCCAGCAGCTGGAGGACTAGCGGCAGCTACGAGCAGTACTTC. Translating it yields CASSWRTSGSYEQYF. This chain links TRBV27 with TRBJ2-7; 10 bases are a match to TRBD2. The length of the CDR3 is 15 residues. V shed 6 bases, J shed 3 bases, and the junction held 8 bases outside the gene matches. Germline values: CDR1 MNHEY, CDR2 SMNVEV (reference sequence).